These 12 T cell receptor beta chains share one sample of origin, sequenced in a study of blood T cells in healthy people across ages. A sample-barcoded 5' primer and a J-beta primer mix were used in a second PCR of about 7 to 12 cycles. TCRdb redid the calling of the 5' RACE reads with MiXCR, one entry per CDR3 protein. The sample comprises hundreds of thousands of distinct CDR3 sequences, approximately 40% of which are singletons, and 25% to 35% rests with the top ten. The sequencing input was blood. Receptor source: a man older than 75 in good health.

In this sample, this clonotype turned up a few times. This chain uses TRBV7-9 with TRBJ2-7, with 11 bases fitting TRBD2. The germline CDR1 and CDR2 sequences are SEHNR and FQNEAQ (reference sequence). J was trimmed by 6 bases and V by 2 bases; bases with no gene match: 6. The CDR3 extends over 15 amino acids. DNA for the CDR3: TGTGCCAGCAGCTTATCCCGCGGGACTAGCGGCGAGCAGTACTTC. Translation gives CASSLSRGTSGEQYF.

This clonotype has a handful of counts. The chain is built from TRBV7-2 and TRBJ2-4; 11 bases are shared with TRBD1. Trimming at V came to 4 bases and at J to 13 bases, leaving 9 bases not matched to a gene. Germline assignment: CDR1 SGHTA and CDR2 FQGNSA. The CDR3 contains 14 residues. The CDR3 coding sequence is TGTGCCAGCAGCTCCCGGGACAGGGGGGTCGCGCAGTACTTC. Translated, it gives CASSSRDRGVAQYF.

This clonotype occurred a few times. V is TRBV29-1 and J is TRBJ2-2; 11 bases line up with TRBD2. V dropped 4 bases and J dropped 3; count of bases not matched to a gene: 7. Per germline, CDR1 SQVTM and CDR2 ANQGSEA. The CDR3 spans 16 residues. The CDR3 DNA sequence: TGCAGCGTTGGGGAGTCTAGCGGGAGGCACACCGGGGAGCTGTTTTTT. It yields the protein CSVGESSGRHTGELFF.

The chain couples TRBV25-1 to TRBJ2-7; D remains ambiguous. CDR3 length: 13 residues. Deletions cut 3 bases from V and 11 bases from J, with 17 bases between. Germline values: CDR1 MGHDK, CDR2 SYGVNS. The CDR3 is CASSESMVGKKYF. Here the CDR3 DNA reads TGTGCCAGCAGTGAGTCGATGGTAGGGAAGAAGTACTTC.

This chain uses TRBV24-1 with TRBJ2-5; 8 positions agree with TRBD1. V trimming: 7 bases; J trimming: 2 bases; junction bases outside the gene matches: 8. The CDR3 covers 15 residues. Germline V gene lookup returns CDR1 KGHDR and CDR2 SFDVKD. As DNA, the CDR3 is TGTGCCACCAGCAAAGGACAGGGTGGACAAGAGACCCAGTACTTC. Its translation is CATSKGQGGQETQYF.

The chain employs TRBV20-1 and TRBJ2-2; D is unresolved. This CDR3 region has 16 residues. Trimming stripped 5 bases from V and 1 base from J, with 17 bases between. Per the germline V gene, CDR1 is DFQATT and CDR2 is SNEGSKA (reference sequence). The CDR3: CSARLPGRRNTGELFF. CDR3 DNA sequence: TGCAGTGCTCGGTTGCCCGGGCGGCGGAACACCGGGGAGCTGTTTTTT.

V gene TRBV5-6 combines with J gene TRBJ2-1, with a weak D call TRBD1 (6 bases). In germline, CDR1 is SGHDT, CDR2 YYEEEE. V shed 4 bases and J shed 4 bases, with 18 bases lying between them. There are 16 residues in the CDR3. Here the CDR3 reads CASSPQQGSAYNEQFF. The CDR3 DNA reads TGTGCCAGCAGCCCCCAACAGGGATCAGCATACAATGAGCAGTTCTTC.

This clonotype was found a few times. This chain links TRBV18 with TRBJ2-7, with D possibly TRBD1 on 6 matching bases. The CDR3 extends over 13 amino acids. The germline V gene has CDR1 KGHSH and CDR2 LQKENI. Trimming stripped 1 base from V and 3 bases from J, with 7 bases between. Here the CDR3 reads CASSPRTDYEQYF. The CDR3 nucleotides read TGTGCCAGCTCACCACGGACAGACTACGAGCAGTACTTC.

The rearrangement joins TRBV6-1 to TRBJ2-7, with TRBD1 as a possible D gene (5 bases). Germline V gene data show CDR1 as MNHNS and CDR2 as SASEGT. V was cut by 1 base and J by 3 bases, with 13 bases left in between. The CDR3 is 15 amino acids. This CDR3 reads CASSEVQGEVYEQYF. CDR3 DNA: TGTGCCAGCAGTGAAGTCCAGGGTGAGGTCTACGAGCAGTACTTC.

There are a few counts of this clonotype. The chain joins TRBV7-2 to TRBJ2-7; TRBD1 agrees at 7 bases. The closer fit of TRBJ2-4 to the DNA end suggests the J call may be wrong. CDR1 is SGHTA and CDR2 is FQGNSA in the germline V gene. CDR3 length equals 14 residues. CDR3 sequence (DNA): TGTGCCAGCAGCCAGAACAGGGGAACAAACATTCAGTACTTC. Protein product: CASSQNRGTNIQYF.

The chain couples TRBV7-9 to TRBJ2-7, with 9 positions matching TRBD1. The length of the CDR3 is 17 residues. Trimming at V came to 1 base and at J to 2 bases, leaving 9 bases not matched to a gene. Germline loops: CDR1 SEHNR, CDR2 FQNEAQ (reference sequence). CDR3 sequence reads: CASSLVAGGQGPYEQYF. In DNA, the CDR3 is TGTGCCAGCAGCTTAGTAGCCGGGGGACAGGGCCCCTACGAGCAGTACTTC.

The gene calls are TRBV7-9 and TRBJ2-1; TRBD2 aligns across 8 bases. After removal of 3 bases from V and 7 bases from J, the junction contained 14 bases not matched to a gene. Germline V gene sequence: CDR1 SEHNR, CDR2 FQNEAQ (reference sequence). The CDR3 is 17 amino acids. The CDR3 loop is CASSFRAGVWGRNEQFF. The DNA for the CDR3 is TGTGCCAGCAGCTTTAGAGCGGGAGTATGGGGTCGGAATGAGCAGTTCTTC.